This section outlines one T cell receptor (beta chain) sequence together with its context. Its antigen remains unknown. Amplification used 60 Vbeta primers and 13 Jbeta primers. The repertoire was sequenced with immunoSEQ multiplex PCR; TCRdb's copy has only in-frame clones and lacks some. The repertoire includes 200,000 to 250,000 clones, roughly 88% of them detected once, and more than 0.6% sits in the top ten. The sample comes from a study of cytomegalovirus exposure and HLA in healthy donors. Overall study results and limits: There were a few CMV-associated chains whose specificity for CMV antigens was confirmed in vitro. In a later analysis, TCR beta V- and J-gene trimming was associated with a missense DCLRE1C variant.

Sequenced sample: PBMCs. This sequence originates from a boy aged 2-9 years in good health and CMV-seronegative.

The CDR3 region has the DNA TGTGCCAGCAGCCCCCTGGGGAGGGGGTCGTACACTGAAGCTTTCTTT. Residues: CASSPLGRGSYTEAFF. This chain connects TRBV14 to TRBJ1-1; D is perhaps TRBD1 (6 bases). Trimming took 4 bases from V and 3 from J, leaving 18 bases between them. The CDR3 extends over 16 amino acids. Germline CDR1 and CDR2: SGHDN and FVKESK.